The 14 T cell receptor beta chains reported below all come from one sample, sequenced in a study of control samples from healthy donors and cancer patients. Assay used: immunoSEQ multiplex PCR; TCRdb lists only in-frame clones, some missing. The repertoire holds approximately 110,000 clones, with under 90% as singletons. The sample taken for sequencing was blood. The receptors here all came from a woman aged 50 to 60 in good health.

The chain recombines TRBV7-8 with TRBJ1-1; D possibly corresponds to TRBD1 (5 bases). The V end was cut by 0 bases, the J end by 5 bases, with 7 bases between. The CDR3 sequence is 13 residues long. Looked up from germline, CDR1 is SGHVS and CDR2 is FQNEAQ. The CDR3 loop reads CASSLAGVTEAFF. The CDR3 bases are TGTGCCAGCAGCTTAGCAGGGGTGACTGAAGCTTTCTTT.

The rearrangement joins TRBV9 to TRBJ2-5; 10 bases agree with TRBD2. This CDR3 region has 16 residues. Germline V CDR1 and CDR2: SGDLS, YYNGEE. V was clipped by 0 bases and J by 2 bases; unmatched bases: 4. The CDR3, as DNA: TGTGCCAGCAGCGTAGGGGCTAGCGGGAGACAAGAGACCCAGTACTTC. This gives the protein CASSVGASGRQETQYF.

The gene calls are TRBV7-3 and TRBJ2-2; the D is unclear. The CDR3 has 16 amino acids. Trimming removed 0 bases at V and 0 bases at J, with 8 bases between. Germline V CDR1 and CDR2: SGHTA, FQGTGA. The CDR3 reads CASSLTFGSNTGELFF. The CDR3 DNA reads as TGTGCCAGCAGCTTAACATTCGGTTCGAACACCGGGGAGCTGTTTTTT.

This chain joins TRBV7-2 and TRBJ2-1; 7 bases are a match to TRBD1. The CDR3 extends over 15 amino acids. The V segment lost 5 bases and the J segment 0 bases; nucleotides outside the gene matches: 4. CDR1 is SGHTA, CDR2 FQGNSA, per germline. The CDR3 DNA is TGTGCCAGCAGCATTGGGACAGTCTCCTACAATGAGCAGTTCTTC. Residues: CASSIGTVSYNEQFF.

As concerns this clone: Relative to the germline gene, one junction end is altered; a read error may explain this. This chain joins TRBV11-2 and TRBJ1-1; 7 bases are shared with TRBD1. CDR1 and CDR2 (germline): SGHAT, FQNNGV. The CDR3 runs 13 residues. The CDR3 region is CASSLEHAGGCRF. The CDR3 DNA reads as TGTGCCAGCAGCTTAGAGCACGCAGGGGGATGCCGTTTT.

The CDR3 region is CASSLISRLGFCGQPQHF. The CDR3 nucleotides read TGTGCCAGCAGCTTAATTTCCAGGTTGGGATTTTGCGGTCAGCCCCAGCATTTT. The chain combines TRBV11-3 with TRBJ1-5; no clear D. V lost 2 bases and J lost 6, with 23 bases in between. The CDR3 totals 18 residues. Per the germline V gene, CDR1 is SGHNT and CDR2 is YENEEA.

The V call is TRBV28, the J call TRBJ2-3; 10 nucleotides agree with TRBD1. V lost 1 base, J lost 3 bases, and 4 bases stayed unmatched. Germline CDR1 is MDHEN and CDR2 is SYDVKM. The CDR3 has 16 amino acids. The DNA for the CDR3 is TGTGCCAGCAGTTTATACGGGACAGGGGAGACAGATACGCAGTATTTT. Translating gives CASSLYGTGETDTQYF.

The rearrangement uses TRBV19 and TRBJ2-6; TRBD1 agrees at 7 bases. This CDR3 region has 20 residues. Germline CDR1 and CDR2: LNHDA and SQIVND (reference sequence). Trimming cost V 9 bases and J 0 bases; bases outside gene matches: 20. CDR3 nucleotides: TGTGCCAGCGTCGACAGGGTAAAACGAACTTTCTACTCTGGGGCCAACGTCCTGACTTTC. Protein product: CASVDRVKRTFYSGANVLTF.

This clone was observed a handful of times. Other nucleotide sequences in the sample specify the same CDR3. The V and J genes are TRBV6-2 or TRBV6-3 and TRBJ1-5, with D tentatively TRBD1 (5 bases). Per germline, CDR1 MNHEY and CDR2 SVGEGT. The CDR3 totals 14 residues. Trimming stripped 2 bases from V and 0 bases from J, with 5 bases between. CDR3 nucleotides: TGTGCCAGCAGTTACAGGGGTAGCAATCAGCCCCAGCATTTT. Translating gives CASSYRGSNQPQHF.

The chain links TRBV7-3 to TRBJ2-2; 11 nucleotides agree with TRBD2. Unmatched junction bases numbered 3, after V lost 6 bases and J lost 3 bases. The CDR3 sequence is 15 residues long. The V gene's germline CDR1 is SGHTA and CDR2 FQGTGA. The CDR3 protein is CASSATSGDTGELFF. Here the CDR3 DNA reads TGTGCCAGCAGTGCGACTAGCGGGGACACCGGGGAGCTGTTTTTT.

This clone was detected a few times. The chain recombines TRBV7-2 with TRBJ2-7; 7 bases are a match to TRBD1. V lost 5 bases, J lost 8 bases, and 6 bases stayed unmatched. The germline CDR1 and CDR2 sequences are SGHTA and FQGNSA. The CDR3 has 12 residues. The CDR3 nucleotides read TGTGCCAGCAGCATGGACAGGAATAAGCAGTACTTC. Its protein product is CASSMDRNKQYF.

The V and J genes are TRBV6-5 and TRBJ1-1; TRBD1 matches 8 bases. The CDR3 is 14 residues long. Germline-derived CDR1 and CDR2 are MNHEY and SVGAGI. J gave up 4 bases and V 8 bases, and 9 bases lay outside the gene matches. The CDR3: CASAMDRVVTEAFF. The CDR3 DNA is TGTGCCAGCGCTATGGACAGGGTGGTCACTGAAGCTTTCTTT.

The chain uses TRBV5-1 and TRBJ1-2; D call uncertain. This CDR3 comprises 13 residues. V dropped 1 base and J dropped 2 bases, with 6 bases sitting between them. Germline CDR1 is SGHRS and CDR2 is YFSETQ. CDR3 amino acids: CASSLPDNYGYTF. CDR3 nucleotide sequence: TGCGCCAGCAGCTTGCCGGACAACTATGGCTACACCTTC. Looking up the rest from reference TRBV5-1 and TRBJ1-2 gives the full variable domain: KAGVTQTPRYLIKTRGQQVTLSCSPISGHRSVSWYQQTPGQGLQFLFEYFSETQRNKGNFPGRFSGRQFSNSRSEMNVSTLELGDSALYLCASSLPDNYGYTFGSGTRLTVV.

There are a few counts of this clone. V gene TRBV21-1 combines with J gene TRBJ2-5; the D call TRBD2 from the table was never checked on the DNA. TRBV21-1 is listed as a pseudogene. CDR3 length: 14 amino acids. The CDR3 loop reads CATPTFAVLEAQYF. DNA of the CDR3: TGTGCCACCCCGACTTTTGCGGTCCTTGAGGCCCAGTACTTC.